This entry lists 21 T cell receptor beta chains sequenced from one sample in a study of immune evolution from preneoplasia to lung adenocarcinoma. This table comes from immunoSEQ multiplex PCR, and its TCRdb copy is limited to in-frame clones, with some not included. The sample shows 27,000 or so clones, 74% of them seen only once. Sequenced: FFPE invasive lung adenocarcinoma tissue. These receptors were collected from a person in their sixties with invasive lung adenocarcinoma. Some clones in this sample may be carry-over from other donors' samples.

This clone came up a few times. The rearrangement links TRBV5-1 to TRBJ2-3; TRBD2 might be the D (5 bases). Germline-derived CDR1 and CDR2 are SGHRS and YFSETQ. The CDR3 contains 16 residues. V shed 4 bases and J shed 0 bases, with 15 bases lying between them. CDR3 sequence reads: CASSEGLDASTDTQYF. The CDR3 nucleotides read TGCGCCAGCAGCGAGGGCCTGGACGCTAGCACAGATACGCAGTATTTT.

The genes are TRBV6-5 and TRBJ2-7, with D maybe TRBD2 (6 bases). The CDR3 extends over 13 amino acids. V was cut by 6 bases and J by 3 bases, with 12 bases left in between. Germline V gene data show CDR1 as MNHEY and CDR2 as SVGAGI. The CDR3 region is CASSQTRVYEQYF. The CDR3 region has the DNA TGTGCCAGCAGCCAGACTAGAGTCTACGAGCAGTACTTC.

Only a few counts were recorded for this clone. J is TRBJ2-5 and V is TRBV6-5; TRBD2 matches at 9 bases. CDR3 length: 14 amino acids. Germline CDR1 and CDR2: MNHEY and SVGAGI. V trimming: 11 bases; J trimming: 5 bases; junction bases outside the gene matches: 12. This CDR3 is CACSSSGIGETQYF. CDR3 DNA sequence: TGTGCCTGTTCCTCTAGCGGGATAGGTGAGACCCAGTACTTC.

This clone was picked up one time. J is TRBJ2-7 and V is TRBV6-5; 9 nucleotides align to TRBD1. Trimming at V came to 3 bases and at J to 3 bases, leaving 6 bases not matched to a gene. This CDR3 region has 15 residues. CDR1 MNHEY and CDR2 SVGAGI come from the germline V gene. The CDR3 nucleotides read TGTGCCAGCAGTTATAACAGGGGGCCCGGCTACGAGCAGTACTTC. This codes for CASSYNRGPGYEQYF.

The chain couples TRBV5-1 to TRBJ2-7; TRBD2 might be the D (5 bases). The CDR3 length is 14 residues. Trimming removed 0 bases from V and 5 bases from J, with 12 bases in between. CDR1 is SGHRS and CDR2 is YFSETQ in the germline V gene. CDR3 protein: CASSLVTGSDEQYF. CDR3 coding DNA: TGCGCCAGCAGCTTGGTAACGGGAAGCGACGAGCAGTACTTC. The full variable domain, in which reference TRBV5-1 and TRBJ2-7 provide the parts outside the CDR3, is KAGVTQTPRYLIKTRGQQVTLSCSPISGHRSVSWYQQTPGQGLQFLFEYFSETQRNKGNFPGRFSGRQFSNSRSEMNVSTLELGDSALYLCASSLVTGSDEQYFGPGTRLTVT.

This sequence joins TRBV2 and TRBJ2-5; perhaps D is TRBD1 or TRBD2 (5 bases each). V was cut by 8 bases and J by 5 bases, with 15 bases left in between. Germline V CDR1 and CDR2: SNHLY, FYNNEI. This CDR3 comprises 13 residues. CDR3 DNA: TGTGCCAGCGGGACGGTCGCACGGGAGACCCAGTACTTC. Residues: CASGTVARETQYF.

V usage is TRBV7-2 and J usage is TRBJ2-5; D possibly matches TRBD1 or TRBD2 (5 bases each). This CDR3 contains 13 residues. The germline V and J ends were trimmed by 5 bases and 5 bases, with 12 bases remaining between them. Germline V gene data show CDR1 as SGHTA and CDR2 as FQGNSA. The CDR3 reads CASSLGVRETQYF. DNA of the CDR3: TGTGCCAGCAGCCTGGGGGTTCGTGAGACCCAGTACTTC. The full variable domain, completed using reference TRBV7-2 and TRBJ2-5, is GAGVSQSPSNKVTEKGKDVELRCDPISGHTALYWYRQSLGQGLEFLIYFQGNSAPDKSGLPSDRFSAERTGGSVSTLTIQRTQQEDSAVYLCASSLGVRETQYFGPGTRLLVL.

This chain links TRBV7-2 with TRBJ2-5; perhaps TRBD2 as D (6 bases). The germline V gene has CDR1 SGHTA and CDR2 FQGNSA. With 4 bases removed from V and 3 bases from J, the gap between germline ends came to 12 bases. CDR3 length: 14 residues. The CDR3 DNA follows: TGTGCCAGCAGCTCGAACCGGGGGAAAGAGACCCAGTACTTC. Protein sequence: CASSSNRGKETQYF.

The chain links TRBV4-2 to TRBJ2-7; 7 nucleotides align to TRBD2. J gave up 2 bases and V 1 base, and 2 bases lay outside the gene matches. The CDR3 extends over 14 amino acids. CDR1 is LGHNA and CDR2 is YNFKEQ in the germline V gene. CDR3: CASSQVGTTYEQYF. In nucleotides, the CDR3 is TGTGCCAGCAGCCAAGTCGGGACTACCTACGAGCAGTACTTC.

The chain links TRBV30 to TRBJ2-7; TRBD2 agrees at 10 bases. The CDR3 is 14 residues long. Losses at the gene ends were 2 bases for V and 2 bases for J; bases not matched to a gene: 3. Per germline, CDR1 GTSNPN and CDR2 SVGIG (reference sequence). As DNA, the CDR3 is TGTGCCTGGAGTAGCGGGAGGGACCCCTACGAGCAGTACTTC. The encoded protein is CAWSSGRDPYEQYF.

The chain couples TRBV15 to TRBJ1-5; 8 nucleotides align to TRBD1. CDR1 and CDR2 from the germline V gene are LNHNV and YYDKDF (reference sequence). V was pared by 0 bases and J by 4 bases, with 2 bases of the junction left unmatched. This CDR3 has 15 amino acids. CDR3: CATSRDDRGNQPQHF. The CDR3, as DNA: TGTGCCACCAGCAGAGACGACAGGGGTAATCAGCCCCAGCATTTT.

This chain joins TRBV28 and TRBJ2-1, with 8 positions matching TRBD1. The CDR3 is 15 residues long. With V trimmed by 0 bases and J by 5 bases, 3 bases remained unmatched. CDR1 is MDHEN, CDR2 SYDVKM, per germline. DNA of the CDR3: TGTGCCAGCAGTTTATGGACAGGGGCGAACAATGAGCAGTTCTTC. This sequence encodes CASSLWTGANNEQFF. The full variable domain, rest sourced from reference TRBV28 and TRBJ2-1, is DVKVTQSSRYLVKRTGEKVFLECVQDMDHENMFWYRQDPGLGLRLIYFSYDVKMKEKGDIPEGYSVSREKKERFSLILESASTNQTSMYLCASSLWTGANNEQFFGPGTRLTVL.

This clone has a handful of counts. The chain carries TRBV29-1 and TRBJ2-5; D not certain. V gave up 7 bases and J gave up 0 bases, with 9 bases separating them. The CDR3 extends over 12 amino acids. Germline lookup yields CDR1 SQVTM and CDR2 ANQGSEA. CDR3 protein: CSARTDQETQYF. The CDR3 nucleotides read TGCAGCGCCAGGACGGACCAAGAGACCCAGTACTTC.

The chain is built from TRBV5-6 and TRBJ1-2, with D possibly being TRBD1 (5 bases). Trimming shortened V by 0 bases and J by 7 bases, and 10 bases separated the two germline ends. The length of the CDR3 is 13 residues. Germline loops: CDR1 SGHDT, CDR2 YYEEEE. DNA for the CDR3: TGTGCCAGCAGCTTGGTCCGGGGCTTTGGCTACACCTTC. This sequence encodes CASSLVRGFGYTF. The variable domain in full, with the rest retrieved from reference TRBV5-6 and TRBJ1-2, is DAGVTQSPTHLIKTRGQQVTLRCSPKSGHDTVSWYQQALGQGPQFIFQYYEEEERQRGNFPDRFSGHQFPNYSSELNVNALLLGDSALYLCASSLVRGFGYTFGSGTRLTVV.

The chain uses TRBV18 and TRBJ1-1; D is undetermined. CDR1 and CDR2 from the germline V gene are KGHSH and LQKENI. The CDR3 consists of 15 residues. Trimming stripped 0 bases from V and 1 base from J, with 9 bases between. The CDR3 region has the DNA TGTGCCAGCTCACCACCGTTTTTCCAGAACACTGAAGCTTTCTTT. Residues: CASSPPFFQNTEAFF.

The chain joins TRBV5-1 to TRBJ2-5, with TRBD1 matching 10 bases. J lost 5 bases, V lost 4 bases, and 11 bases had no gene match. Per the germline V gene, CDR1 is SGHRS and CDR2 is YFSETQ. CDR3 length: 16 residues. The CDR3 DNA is TGCGCCAGCAGCCAAGGGACAGGGGCCTTCGGGGAGACCCAGTACTTC. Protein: CASSQGTGAFGETQYF.

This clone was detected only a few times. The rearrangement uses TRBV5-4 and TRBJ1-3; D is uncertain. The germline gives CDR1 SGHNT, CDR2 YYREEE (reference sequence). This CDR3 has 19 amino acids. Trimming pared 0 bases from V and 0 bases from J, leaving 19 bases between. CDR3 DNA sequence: TGTGCCAGCAGCTTGGCGACCGACGGGGTCGGGAGCTCTGGAAACACCATATATTTT. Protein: CASSLATDGVGSSGNTIYF.

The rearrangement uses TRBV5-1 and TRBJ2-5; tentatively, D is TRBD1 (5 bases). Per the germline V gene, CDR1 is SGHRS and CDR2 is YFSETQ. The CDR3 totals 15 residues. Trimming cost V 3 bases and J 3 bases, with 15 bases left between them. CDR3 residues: CASSWGSSLEETQYF. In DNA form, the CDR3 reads TGCGCCAGCAGCTGGGGCAGCTCTTTGGAAGAGACCCAGTACTTC.

The DNA of the CDR3 is TGCAGCGTTGAGCGACTAGCGCCCTGGTTCTCTAGCACAGATACGCAGTATTTT. It specifies CSVERLAPWFSSTDTQYF. The rearrangement joins TRBV29-1 to TRBJ2-3; TRBD2 matches 8 bases. With V trimmed by 3 bases and J by 0 bases, 14 bases remained unmatched. The CDR3 loop spans 18 amino acids. The V gene's germline CDR1 is SQVTM and CDR2 ANQGSEA.

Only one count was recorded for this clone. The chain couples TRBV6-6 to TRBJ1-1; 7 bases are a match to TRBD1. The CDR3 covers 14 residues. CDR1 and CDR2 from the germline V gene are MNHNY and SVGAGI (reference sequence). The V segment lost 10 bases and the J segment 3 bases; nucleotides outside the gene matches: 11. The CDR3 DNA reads TGTGCCACCTCACAACAGGGGTCAGACACTGAAGCTTTCTTT. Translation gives CATSQQGSDTEAFF.

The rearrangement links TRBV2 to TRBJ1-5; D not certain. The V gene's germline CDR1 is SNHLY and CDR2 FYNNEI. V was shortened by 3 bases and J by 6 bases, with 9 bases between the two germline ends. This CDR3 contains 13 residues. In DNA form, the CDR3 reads TGTGCCAGCAGTGACATCCCCATTCAGCCCCAGCATTTT. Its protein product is CASSDIPIQPQHF.